Shown below are 18 T cell receptor beta chains from a single sample sequenced in a study of OX40 agonist ivuxolimab in advanced cancers. The method was immunoSEQ multiplex PCR; TCRdb's version includes in-frame clones alone and lacks a portion of them. The table lists about 110,000 clones, around nine tenths of them singletons. Sample: CD4+ or CD8+ T cells sorted from blood, taken in a trial of the OX40 agonist ivuxolimab. The source of these receptors is an adult with an advanced solid tumor such as melanoma, head and neck, liver or kidney cancer.

The rearrangement joins TRBV28 to TRBJ1-6; D is undetermined. Germline V gene data show CDR1 as MDHEN and CDR2 as SYDVKM. The CDR3 runs 13 residues. V shed 8 bases and J shed 7 bases, with 12 bases lying between them. The CDR3 protein is CASAGRNNSPLHF. The CDR3 DNA reads TGTGCCAGCGCCGGCAGGAACAATTCACCCCTCCACTTT.

CDR3: CASSLARATDTQYF. DNA of the CDR3: TGTGCCAGCAGCTTAGCGAGGGCTACAGATACGCAGTATTTT. The chain couples TRBV7-2 to TRBJ2-3; maybe TRBD2 (5 bases). Trimming shortened V by 0 bases and J by 3 bases, and 7 bases separated the two germline ends. From germline, CDR1 is SGHTA and CDR2 FQGNSA. The CDR3 sequence is 14 residues long. The full variable domain, its missing parts supplied by reference TRBV7-2 and TRBJ2-3, is GAGVSQSPSNKVTEKGKDVELRCDPISGHTALYWYRQSLGQGLEFLIYFQGNSAPDKSGLPSDRFSAERTGGSVSTLTIQRTQQEDSAVYLCASSLARATDTQYFGPGTRLTVL.

A note on this clone: Different DNA sequences within this sample yield the same CDR3. The chain employs TRBV4-3 and TRBJ2-7, with 7 bases fitting TRBD1. CDR1 and CDR2 from the germline V gene are LGHNA and YSLEER. The trim removed 0 bases at V and 4 bases at J, leaving 6 bases unmatched. The CDR3 covers 15 residues. This chain's CDR3 is CASSQDSTGVYEQYF. The CDR3 nucleotides read TGCGCCAGCAGCCAAGATTCTACAGGGGTGTACGAGCAGTACTTC.

The chain recombines TRBV6-1 with TRBJ1-5, with D hard to call. CDR1 and CDR2 (germline): MNHNS, SASEGT. Trimming pared 3 bases from V and 0 bases from J, leaving 18 bases between. The CDR3 is 18 residues long. The CDR3 DNA sequence: TGTGCCAGCAGTGATCTCCCGGCGGTGACGTATAGCAATCAGCCCCAGCATTTT. Its translation is CASSDLPAVTYSNQPQHF.

The chain links TRBV5-1 to TRBJ1-2; D is undetermined. Trimming cost V 0 bases and J 0 bases, with 9 bases left between them. This CDR3 has 15 residues. Per germline, CDR1 SGHRS and CDR2 YFSETQ. DNA for the CDR3: TGCGCCAGCAGCTTGGAAGCGATAGCTAACTATGGCTACACCTTC. The encoded protein is CASSLEAIANYGYTF.

V gene TRBV19 combines with J gene TRBJ2-7; D may be TRBD1 or TRBD2 (5 bases each). Per the germline V gene, CDR1 is LNHDA and CDR2 is SQIVND (reference sequence). V lost 6 bases, J lost 1 base, and 19 bases lay in between. The CDR3 loop spans 16 amino acids. This CDR3 reads CASSAGTPKLSYEQYF. The CDR3 DNA is TGTGCCAGTAGCGCCGGGACCCCCAAATTGTCCTACGAGCAGTACTTC.

V and J are TRBV6-1 and TRBJ1-4; D is ambiguous. The CDR3 loop spans 14 amino acids. The V end lost 1 base, the J end lost 7 bases, and 10 bases lay between the germline ends. CDR1 and CDR2 (germline): MNHNS, SASEGT. The CDR3 sequence: CASSEGTMAEKLFF. As DNA, the CDR3 is TGTGCCAGCAGTGAAGGAACGATGGCTGAAAAACTGTTTTTT.

The chain carries TRBV6-5 and TRBJ1-3, with D possibly TRBD1 on 5 matching bases. In germline, CDR1 is MNHEY, CDR2 SVGAGI. The V end lost 4 bases, the J end lost 3 bases, and 13 bases lay between the germline ends. The CDR3 runs to 15 residues. The CDR3 nucleotides read TGTGCCAGCAGTTCCCTCGGGACGTTTGGAAACACCATATATTTT. Protein: CASSSLGTFGNTIYF.

The rearrangement links TRBV14 to TRBJ1-3; D is unclear. Germline V gene sequence: CDR1 SGHDN, CDR2 FVKESK. V lost 1 base to trimming and J lost 2 bases, with 3 bases between them. This CDR3 has 13 amino acids. CDR3 residues: CASSQAAGNTIYF. The CDR3 DNA follows: TGTGCCAGCAGCCAAGCGGCTGGAAACACCATATATTTT.

The rearrangement links TRBV19 to TRBJ2-7; 8 positions agree with TRBD1. After removal of 5 bases from V and 4 bases from J, the junction contained 4 bases not matched to a gene. The CDR3 totals 13 residues. Looked up from germline, CDR1 is LNHDA and CDR2 is SQIVND (reference sequence). The CDR3: CASSVQGGYEQYF. The CDR3 nucleotides read TGTGCCAGTAGTGTACAGGGGGGATACGAGCAGTACTTC.

The rearrangement links TRBV5-1 to TRBJ1-1, with TRBD1 identical over 9 bases. The germline gives CDR1 SGHRS, CDR2 YFSETQ. This CDR3 has 18 residues. Trimming took 0 bases from V and 3 from J; bases not matched to a gene: 12. CDR3 sequence: CASSLDPTGGGQYTEAFF. The CDR3, as DNA: TGCGCCAGCAGCTTGGACCCCACAGGGGGCGGTCAGTACACTGAAGCTTTCTTT.

The chain is built from TRBV6-4 and TRBJ1-5; possible D gene TRBD1, 5 bases. CDR1 MRHNA and CDR2 SNTAGT come from the germline V gene. CDR3 size: 15 residues. The V end lost 6 bases, the J end lost 0 bases, and 12 bases lay between the germline ends. The DNA of the CDR3 is TGTGCCAGCAGGACGACAGCGTATAGCAATCAGCCCCAGCATTTT. Translated, it gives CASRTTAYSNQPQHF.

DNA for the CDR3: TGTGCCAGCAGGCCGGACATTAACACCGGGGAGCTGTTTTTT. Translation gives CASRPDINTGELFF. The rearrangement uses TRBV6-6 and TRBJ2-2; D is perhaps TRBD1 (5 bases). Trimming left V 6 bases short and J 2 bases short, with 10 bases between. The CDR3 is 14 amino acids. The germline V gene encodes CDR1 MNHNY and CDR2 SVGAGI (reference sequence).

This sequence joins TRBV7-2 and TRBJ1-3; D ambiguous. The germline V gene has CDR1 SGHTA and CDR2 FQGNSA. V was clipped by 1 base and J by 0 bases, with 10 bases between them. This CDR3 comprises 16 residues. CDR3 nucleotide sequence: TGTGCCAGCAGCTTAGGTACCGGTGTCTCTGGAAACACCATATATTTT. This gives the protein CASSLGTGVSGNTIYF. The entire variable domain, with the rest obtained from reference TRBV7-2 and TRBJ1-3, is as follows: GAGVSQSPSNKVTEKGKDVELRCDPISGHTALYWYRQSLGQGLEFLIYFQGNSAPDKSGLPSDRFSAERTGGSVSTLTIQRTQQEDSAVYLCASSLGTGVSGNTIYFGEGSWLTVV.

This clone was counted between two and nine times. This sequence joins TRBV27 and TRBJ1-1, with D possibly TRBD1 on 6 matching bases. Germline lookup yields CDR1 MNHEY and CDR2 SMNVEV (reference sequence). This CDR3 spans 16 amino acids. The V gene lost 4 bases and the J gene lost 3 bases, with 18 bases spanning the gap. In nucleotides, the CDR3 is TGTGCCAGCAGTTCCCCAAACTCAAAGGGGGACACTGAAGCTTTCTTT. This encodes CASSSPNSKGDTEAFF.

The chain combines TRBV11-2 with TRBJ2-1; 14 nucleotides align to TRBD2. The CDR3 is made up of 16 amino acids. The V and J ends lost 6 bases and 9 bases, in that order; junction bases with no gene match: 10. Germline V gene lookup returns CDR1 SGHAT and CDR2 FQNNGV. CDR3 residues: CASRFRLAGGPGEQFF. CDR3 sequence (DNA): TGTGCCAGCAGATTCCGACTAGCGGGGGGGCCTGGTGAGCAGTTCTTC.

The V and J genes are TRBV7-8 and TRBJ1-5, with D perhaps matching TRBD1 (6 bases). V was shortened by 5 bases and J by 1 base, with 15 bases between the two germline ends. This CDR3 is 16 amino acids long. Germline loops: CDR1 SGHVS, CDR2 FQNEAQ. As DNA, the CDR3 is TGTGCCAGCAGCCCGAGGGACATAGCAAGCAATCAGCCCCAGCATTTT. Amino acids: CASSPRDIASNQPQHF.

The rearrangement uses TRBV4-2 and TRBJ2-2, with D perhaps TRBD1 (6 bases). This CDR3 has 15 amino acids. V was cut by 2 bases and J by 1 base, with 8 bases left in between. Per germline, CDR1 LGHNA and CDR2 YNFKEQ. In DNA form, the CDR3 reads TGTGCCAGCAGCCAAACGACAGGGAACACCGGGGAGCTGTTTTTT. Translation gives CASSQTTGNTGELFF.